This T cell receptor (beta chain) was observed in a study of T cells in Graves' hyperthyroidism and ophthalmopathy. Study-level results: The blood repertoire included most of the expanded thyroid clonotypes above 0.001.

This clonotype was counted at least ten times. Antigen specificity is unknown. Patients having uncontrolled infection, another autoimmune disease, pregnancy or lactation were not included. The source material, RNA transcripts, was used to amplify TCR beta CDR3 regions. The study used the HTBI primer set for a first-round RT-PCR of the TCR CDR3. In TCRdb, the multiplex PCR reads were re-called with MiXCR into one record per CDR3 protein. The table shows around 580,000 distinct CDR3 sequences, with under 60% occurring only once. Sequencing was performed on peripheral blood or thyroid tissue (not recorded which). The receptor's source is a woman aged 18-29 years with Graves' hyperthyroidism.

CDR3 sequence: CASSIPDSPLHF. The CDR3 DNA follows: TGTGCCAGTAGTATCCCCGACTCACCCCTCCACTTT. The chain recombines TRBV19 with TRBJ1-6; the D is unclear. CDR1 is LNHDA and CDR2 is SQIVND in the germline V gene (reference sequence). This CDR3 contains 12 residues. V was trimmed by 3 bases and J by 10 bases, leaving 7 bases between them. Full variable domain (remainder filled in from reference TRBV19 and TRBJ1-6): DGGITQSPKYLFRKEGQNVTLSCEQNLNHDAMYWYRQDPGQGLRLIYYSQIVNDFQKGDIAEGYSVSREKKESFPLTVTSAQKNPTAFYLCASSIPDSPLHFGNGTRLTVT.